This note documents a single T cell receptor (beta chain) sequence. The sample holds other DNA sequences that translate to the same CDR3. Authors' processing steps: Amplification of reference gene primers provided the estimated nucleated cell counts. TCRdb's copy holds only in-frame clones and misses some; the assay was immunoSEQ multiplex PCR. V and J calls and clone size are copied from that table; D and trimming were computed from the DNA. Of approximately 260,000 clones detected, approximately 85% appear once; the ten largest clones hold approximately 10%. This record belongs to a study of blood T cell repertoires in COVID-19. Background on the study: Collection of acute and convalescent COVID-19 samples took place in the United States, Italy and Spain. The analysed material was cDNA or gDNA that came from T cells, B-cell-depleted T cells, or PBMCs.

Trimming removed 6 bases from V and 3 bases from J; junction bases left unmatched: 2. The CDR3 covers 14 residues. The germline V gene encodes CDR1 SGHRS and CDR2 YFSETQ. The receptor comes from an older woman with acute or convalescent COVID-19. The chain recombines TRBV5-1 with TRBJ2-3, with 12 bases matching TRBD2. The material sequenced was peripheral blood. CDR3: CASTGLAGTDTQYF. As DNA, the CDR3 is TGCGCCAGCACAGGACTAGCGGGGACAGATACGCAGTATTTT.